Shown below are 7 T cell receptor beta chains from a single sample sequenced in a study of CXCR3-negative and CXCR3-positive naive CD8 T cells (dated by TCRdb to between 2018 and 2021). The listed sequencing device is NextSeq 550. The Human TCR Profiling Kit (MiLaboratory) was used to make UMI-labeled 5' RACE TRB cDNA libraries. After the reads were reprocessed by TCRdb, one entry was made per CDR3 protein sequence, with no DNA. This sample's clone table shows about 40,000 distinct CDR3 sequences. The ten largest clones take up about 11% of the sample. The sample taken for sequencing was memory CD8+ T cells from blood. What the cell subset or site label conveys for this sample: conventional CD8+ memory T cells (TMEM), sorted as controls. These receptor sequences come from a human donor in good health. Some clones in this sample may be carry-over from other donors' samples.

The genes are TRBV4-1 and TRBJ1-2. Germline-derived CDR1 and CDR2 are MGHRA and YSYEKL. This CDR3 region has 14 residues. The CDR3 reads CASSTSPGWDGYTF.

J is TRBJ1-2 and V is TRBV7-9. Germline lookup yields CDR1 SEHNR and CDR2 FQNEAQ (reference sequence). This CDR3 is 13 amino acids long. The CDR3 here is CASTRNPNYGYTF.

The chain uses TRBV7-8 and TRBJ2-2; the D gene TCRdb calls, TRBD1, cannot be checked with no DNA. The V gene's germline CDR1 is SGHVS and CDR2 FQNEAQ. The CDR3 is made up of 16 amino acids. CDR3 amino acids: CASRPWGGGNTGELFF.

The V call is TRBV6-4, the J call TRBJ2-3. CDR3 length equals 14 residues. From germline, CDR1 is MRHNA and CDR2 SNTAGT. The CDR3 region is CASSEDLSTDTQYF.

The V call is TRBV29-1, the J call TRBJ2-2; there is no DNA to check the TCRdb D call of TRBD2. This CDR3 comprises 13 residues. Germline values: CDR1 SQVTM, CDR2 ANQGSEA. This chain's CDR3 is CSVETRVAGELFF.

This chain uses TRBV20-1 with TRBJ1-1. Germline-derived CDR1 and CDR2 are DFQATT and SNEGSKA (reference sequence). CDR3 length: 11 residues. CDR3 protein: CSAWGGVVTFF.

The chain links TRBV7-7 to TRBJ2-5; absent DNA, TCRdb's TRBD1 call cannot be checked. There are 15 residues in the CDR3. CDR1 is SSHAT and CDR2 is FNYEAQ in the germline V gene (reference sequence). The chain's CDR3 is CASSLSRGARETQYF. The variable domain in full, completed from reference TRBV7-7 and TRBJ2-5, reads GAGVSQSPRYKVTKRGQDVTLRCDPISSHATLYWYQQALGQGPEFLTYFNYEAQPDKSGLPSDRFSAERPEGSISTLTIQRTEQRDSAMYRCASSLSRGARETQYFGPGTRLLVL.